These 26 T cell receptor beta chains were sequenced from one sample in a study of blood T cell repertoires in COVID-19. Sequencing used immunoSEQ multiplex PCR; TCRdb keeps in-frame clones, though not all of them. The sample holds 90,000 to 150,000 clones, around three quarters seen once. Sequenced material: peripheral blood. The receptors derive from a woman older than 75 with acute or convalescent COVID-19.

This clone appeared a single time. The chain links TRBV19 to TRBJ2-1; maybe TRBD2 (6 bases). The CDR3 spans 15 residues. Germline values: CDR1 LNHDA, CDR2 SQIVND (reference sequence). Between the trimmed V and J ends, which lost 2 bases and 5 bases, there was a span of 13 bases. Here the CDR3 DNA reads TGTGCCAGTAGTATACGGCGGGAACCGGACAATGAGCAGTTCTTC. Translated, it gives CASSIRREPDNEQFF.

A few counts support this clone. The chain is built from TRBV7-8 and TRBJ2-7; TRBD2 aligns across 9 bases. V lost 1 base, J lost 2 bases, and 6 bases stayed unmatched. This CDR3 has 16 amino acids. From germline, CDR1 is SGHVS and CDR2 FQNEAQ. The CDR3 is CASSLGGAGGAYEQYF. The CDR3 DNA sequence: TGTGCCAGCAGCTTAGGAGGAGCGGGAGGCGCCTACGAGCAGTACTTC. The full variable domain, with the rest looked up from reference TRBV7-8 and TRBJ2-7, is GAGVSQSPRYKVAKRGQDVALRCDPISGHVSLFWYQQALGQGPEFLTYFQNEAQLDKSGLPSDRFFAERPEGSVSTLKIQRTQQEDSAVYLCASSLGGAGGAYEQYFGPGTRLTVT.

The rearrangement links TRBV28 to TRBJ1-2; TRBD1 agrees at 12 bases. The CDR3 has 15 amino acids. Germline V gene lookup returns CDR1 MDHEN and CDR2 SYDVKM. With 4 bases clipped from V and 6 bases from J, the junction kept 6 bases outside the gene matches. CDR3 nucleotides: TGTGCCAGCAGTTGGCCCGGGACAGGGGGCGATGGCTACACCTTC. Residues: CASSWPGTGGDGYTF.

The V gene is TRBV11-2, the J gene TRBJ2-3, with 15 bases matching TRBD2. This CDR3 spans 19 amino acids. The germline CDR1 and CDR2 sequences are SGHAT and FQNNGV. Trimming cost V 4 bases and J 4 bases; bases outside gene matches: 12. This chain's CDR3 is CASSSLRTSGGAFPDTQYF. The CDR3 bases are TGTGCCAGCAGCTCCCTTCGGACTAGCGGGGGGGCCTTCCCAGATACGCAGTATTTT.

V and J are TRBV9 and TRBJ1-1, with TRBD1 as a possible D gene (6 bases). The germline V gene has CDR1 SGDLS and CDR2 YYNGEE. V was clipped by 3 bases and J by 4 bases, with 13 bases between them. The CDR3 is made up of 14 amino acids. The DNA for the CDR3 is TGTGCCAGCAGCGCCCGGCGGGGGCCCACTGAAGCTTTCTTT. This gives the protein CASSARRGPTEAFF.

The chain couples TRBV11-2 to TRBJ2-2; the D gene is possibly TRBD2 (7 bases). The V gene's germline CDR1 is SGHAT and CDR2 FQNNGV. This CDR3 has 17 residues. Trimming cost V 6 bases and J 0 bases, with 17 bases left between them. The CDR3 reads CASRSIRGGANTGELFF. DNA for the CDR3: TGTGCCAGCAGATCAATACGAGGGGGGGCGAACACCGGGGAGCTGTTTTTT.

The chain's CDR3 is CASSDPGIRDTGELFF. The CDR3 DNA reads TGTGCCAGCAGCGATCCGGGGATACGTGACACCGGGGAGCTGTTTTTT. The chain is built from TRBV5-4 and TRBJ2-2; TRBD2 is a possible D gene (5 bases). V dropped 4 bases and J dropped 3 bases, with 16 bases sitting between them. The CDR3 runs to 16 residues. The germline V gene has CDR1 SGHNT and CDR2 YYREEE (reference sequence).

The rearrangement joins TRBV6-1 to TRBJ2-2, with D perhaps matching TRBD1 (5 bases). Germline CDR1 is MNHNS and CDR2 is SASEGT. The CDR3 consists of 16 residues. The germline V and J ends were trimmed by 3 bases and 5 bases, with 16 bases remaining between them. The CDR3 DNA sequence: TGTGCCAGCAGTGAGTTAAGAGCAGGGCAAACCGGGGAGCTGTTTTTT. Amino acid sequence: CASSELRAGQTGELFF.

This chain connects TRBV7-3 to TRBJ2-3, with 11 bases matching TRBD2. CDR1 is SGHTA, CDR2 FQGTGA, per germline. The CDR3 extends over 16 amino acids. Losses at the gene ends were 5 bases for V and 3 bases for J; bases not matched to a gene: 7. In DNA form, the CDR3 reads TGTGCCAGCAGCGCCACTAGCGGGAGTCTGACAGATACGCAGTATTTT. Translation gives CASSATSGSLTDTQYF.

This clone was picked up one time. This rearrangement joins TRBV5-4 to TRBJ2-7, with D possibly being TRBD2 (6 bases). Germline V CDR1 and CDR2: SGHNT, YYREEE (reference sequence). V gave up 0 bases and J gave up 0 bases, with 16 bases separating them. This CDR3 is built from 17 residues. CDR3 amino acids: CASSLGGVARSSYEQYF. In nucleotides, the CDR3 is TGTGCCAGCAGCTTGGGGGGGGTAGCTCGGAGCTCCTACGAGCAGTACTTC.

This rearrangement joins TRBV28 to TRBJ1-1; TRBD1 matches at 10 bases. The germline V gene has CDR1 MDHEN and CDR2 SYDVKM. The trim removed 4 bases at V and 4 bases at J, leaving 6 bases unmatched. CDR3 size: 15 residues. CDR3 in DNA: TGTGCCAGCAGTTGGGGGACAGGGGCTATCACTGAAGCTTTCTTT. Its protein is CASSWGTGAITEAFF.

This clone was observed a few times. The chain has TRBV30 and TRBJ2-7; 7 bases match TRBD1. Germline CDR1 and CDR2: GTSNPN and SVGIG (reference sequence). V dropped 0 bases and J dropped 0; count of bases not matched to a gene: 5. The CDR3 is 15 amino acids. CDR3 loop: CAWSVPGDSSYEQYF. CDR3 DNA sequence: TGTGCCTGGAGTGTACCCGGGGACAGCTCCTACGAGCAGTACTTC.

The chain uses TRBV19 and TRBJ1-5; no clear D gene. Trimming pared 7 bases from V and 7 bases from J, leaving 17 bases between. The CDR3 covers 14 residues. CDR1 and CDR2 from the germline V gene are LNHDA and SQIVND (reference sequence). The CDR3 sequence is CASTDPRDRQPQHF. The CDR3 nucleotides read TGTGCCAGTACCGACCCGAGGGATCGACAGCCCCAGCATTTT.

This clone was seen more than once but under ten times. This chain connects TRBV7-9 to TRBJ1-4, with TRBD1 matching 10 bases. The junction had 17 bases not matched to a gene; V was cut back by 5 bases and J by 5 bases. This CDR3 spans 19 amino acids. Germline CDR1 SEHNR, CDR2 FQNEAQ (reference sequence). CDR3 sequence: CASSPLPWRGQGENEKLFF. The CDR3 DNA is TGTGCCAGCAGCCCACTACCCTGGCGTGGACAGGGGGAAAATGAAAAACTGTTTTTT.

The chain has TRBV9 and TRBJ1-3, with D unclear. CDR1 SGDLS and CDR2 YYNGEE come from the germline V gene. V shed 4 bases and J shed 3 bases, with 8 bases lying between them. This CDR3 is built from 13 residues. The CDR3: CASSPTLGNTIYF. The CDR3 DNA is TGTGCCAGCAGCCCTACCCTTGGAAACACCATATATTTT. The complete variable domain, with remaining parts taken from reference TRBV9 and TRBJ1-3, reads DSGVTQTPKHLITATGQRVTLRCSPRSGDLSVYWYQQSLDQGLQFLIQYYNGEERAKGNILERFSAQQFPDLHSELNLSSLELGDSALYFCASSPTLGNTIYFGEGSWLTVV.

This clone was observed a handful of times. The chain uses TRBV5-4 and TRBJ2-1; TRBD2 agrees at 10 bases. In germline, CDR1 is SGHNT, CDR2 YYREEE (reference sequence). J was trimmed by 8 bases and V by 4 bases; bases with no gene match: 9. This CDR3 spans 15 amino acids. The CDR3 reads CASSLKASGGYEQFF. The CDR3 DNA sequence: TGTGCCAGCAGCCTTAAGGCTAGCGGGGGCTATGAGCAGTTCTTC.

V usage is TRBV7-2 and J usage is TRBJ2-3, with a weak D call TRBD1 (5 bases). V shed 5 bases and J shed 4 bases, with 16 bases lying between them. Germline assignment: CDR1 SGHTA and CDR2 FQGNSA. The CDR3 runs to 15 residues. The CDR3 bases are TGTGCCAGCAGCCCCATTACAGGCCTTTCAGATACGCAGTATTTT. This encodes CASSPITGLSDTQYF.

This rearrangement joins TRBV28 to TRBJ1-1, with no clear D. Trimming shortened V by 2 bases and J by 2 bases, and 12 bases separated the two germline ends. Germline lookup yields CDR1 MDHEN and CDR2 SYDVKM. The CDR3 runs 15 residues. The CDR3 is CASSLMGTLNTEAFF. CDR3 DNA sequence: TGTGCCAGCAGTTTAATGGGCACCCTCAACACTGAAGCTTTCTTT.

This chain joins TRBV4-3 and TRBJ2-7, with a tentative D call TRBD1 (6 bases). The CDR3 totals 14 residues. The ends were cut back, 0 bases at V and 2 bases at J, with 8 bases in the middle. From germline, CDR1 is LGHNA and CDR2 YSLEER. The CDR3 sequence is CASSQDTGTYEQYF. The CDR3 bases are TGCGCCAGCAGCCAAGACACAGGGACCTACGAGCAGTACTTC.

This chain joins TRBV6-2 or TRBV6-3 and TRBJ2-1; 7 bases map to TRBD2. This CDR3 comprises 15 residues. V shed 2 bases, J shed 9 bases, and the junction held 10 bases outside the gene matches. Germline loops: CDR1 MNHEY, CDR2 SVGEGT. CDR3 protein: CASSYGGGESSEQFF. Here the CDR3 DNA reads TGTGCCAGCAGTTACGGGGGAGGGGAAAGCAGTGAGCAGTTCTTC.

There are a few counts of this clone. The CDR3 loop reads CSVRQGGDEQYF. The CDR3 DNA sequence: TGCAGCGTAAGACAGGGGGGCGACGAGCAGTACTTC. The genes are TRBV29-1 and TRBJ2-7; TRBD1 agrees at 9 bases. V lost 6 bases and J lost 5; bases outside the gene matches: 5. The CDR3 length is 12 residues. Germline V gene data show CDR1 as SQVTM and CDR2 as ANQGSEA.

The chain recombines TRBV5-1 with TRBJ2-5; 7 positions match TRBD1. CDR1 is SGHRS, CDR2 YFSETQ, per germline. The V and J ends lost 0 bases and 4 bases, in that order; junction bases with no gene match: 6. The CDR3 totals 15 residues. The CDR3 region is CASSLGQGSTETQYF. Here the CDR3 DNA reads TGCGCCAGCAGCTTGGGACAGGGCTCAACAGAGACCCAGTACTTC. Full variable domain (remainder filled in from reference TRBV5-1 and TRBJ2-5): KAGVTQTPRYLIKTRGQQVTLSCSPISGHRSVSWYQQTPGQGLQFLFEYFSETQRNKGNFPGRFSGRQFSNSRSEMNVSTLELGDSALYLCASSLGQGSTETQYFGPGTRLLVL.

CDR3 region: CAWTQGIATEAFF. CDR3 nucleotide sequence: TGTGCCTGGACACAGGGGATAGCCACTGAAGCTTTCTTT. V and J are TRBV30 and TRBJ1-1; 7 bases fit TRBD1. V was pared by 4 bases and J by 4 bases, with 6 bases of the junction left unmatched. The CDR3 has 13 amino acids. Per germline, CDR1 GTSNPN and CDR2 SVGIG (reference sequence). Drawing the rest from reference TRBV30 and TRBJ1-1, the complete variable domain is SQTIHQWPATLVQPVGSPLSLECTVEGTSNPNLYWYRQAAGRGLQLLFYSVGIGQISSEVPQNLSASRPQDRQFILSSKKLLLSDSGFYLCAWTQGIATEAFFGQGTRLTVV.

This chain connects TRBV4-2 to TRBJ2-7; 7 nucleotides match TRBD2. Unmatched junction bases numbered 11, after V lost 4 bases and J lost 5 bases. The CDR3 has 15 residues. In germline, CDR1 is LGHNA, CDR2 YNFKEQ. The CDR3 sequence is CASSPPLAGVNEQYF. The CDR3 DNA is TGTGCCAGCAGCCCCCCCCTTGCGGGAGTAAACGAGCAGTACTTC.

J is TRBJ1-2 and V is TRBV18, with 8 bases lining up with TRBD1. With 3 bases clipped from V and 0 bases from J, the junction kept 12 bases outside the gene matches. The CDR3 runs 18 residues. Germline loops: CDR1 KGHSH, CDR2 LQKENI. The CDR3 sequence is CASSPQGAGTLSNYGYTF. CDR3 bases: TGTGCCAGCTCACCCCAGGGGGCAGGGACCCTTTCTAACTATGGCTACACCTTC.

The chain employs TRBV18 and TRBJ1-4, with TRBD1 identical over 7 bases. The germline CDR1 and CDR2 sequences are KGHSH and LQKENI. J gave up 8 bases and V 8 bases, and 11 bases lay outside the gene matches. There are 14 residues in the CDR3. CDR3 sequence reads: CASGTAQGEEKLFF. The DNA of the CDR3 is TGTGCCAGCGGTACGGCGCAGGGGGAGGAAAAACTGTTTTTT.